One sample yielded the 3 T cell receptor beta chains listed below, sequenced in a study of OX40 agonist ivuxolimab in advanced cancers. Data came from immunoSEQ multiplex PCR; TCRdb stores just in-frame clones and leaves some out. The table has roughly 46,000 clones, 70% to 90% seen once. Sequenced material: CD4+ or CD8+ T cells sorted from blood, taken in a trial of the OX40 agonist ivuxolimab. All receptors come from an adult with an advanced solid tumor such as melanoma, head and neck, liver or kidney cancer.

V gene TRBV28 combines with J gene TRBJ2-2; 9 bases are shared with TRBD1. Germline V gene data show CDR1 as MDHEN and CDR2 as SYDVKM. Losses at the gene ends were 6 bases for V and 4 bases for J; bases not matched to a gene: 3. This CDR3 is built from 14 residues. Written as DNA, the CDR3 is TGTGCCAGCAGGGGACAGGGTCGCACCGGGGAGCTGTTTTTT. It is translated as CASRGQGRTGELFF.

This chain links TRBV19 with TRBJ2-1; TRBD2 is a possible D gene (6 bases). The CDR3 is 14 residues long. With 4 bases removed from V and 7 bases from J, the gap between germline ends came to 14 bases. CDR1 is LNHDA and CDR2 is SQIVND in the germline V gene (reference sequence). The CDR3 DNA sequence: TGTGCCAGTAGTAGGAGGGAGTTGGGAAATGAGCAGTTCTTC. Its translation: CASSRRELGNEQFF. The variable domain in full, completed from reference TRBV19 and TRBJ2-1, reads DGGITQSPKYLFRKEGQNVTLSCEQNLNHDAMYWYRQDPGQGLRLIYYSQIVNDFQKGDIAEGYSVSREKKESFPLTVTSAQKNPTAFYLCASSRRELGNEQFFGPGTRLTVL.

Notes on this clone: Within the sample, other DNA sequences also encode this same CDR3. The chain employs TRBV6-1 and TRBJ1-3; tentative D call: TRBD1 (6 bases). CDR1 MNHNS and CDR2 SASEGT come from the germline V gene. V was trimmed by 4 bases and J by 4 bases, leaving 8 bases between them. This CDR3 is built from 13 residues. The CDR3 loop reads CASSAGTGNTIYF. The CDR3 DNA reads TGTGCCAGCAGTGCGGGGACAGGAAACACCATATATTTT.